This TCR beta chain was sequenced in a study of CD8 T cells in ankylosing spondylitis. Broader study findings: It appeared that ankylosing spondylitis blood was characterized by a TCR beta motif of several highly homologous variants.

TCRdb processed the 5' RACE reads anew with MiXCR; each CDR3 protein has one entry. This table holds 700,000 or so distinct CDR3 sequences, around 19% found once. The CDR3 totals 15 residues. The V gene's germline CDR1 is MDHEN and CDR2 SYDVKM. The V gene end was trimmed by 7 bases and the J gene end by 4 bases; junction bases not matched to a gene: 10. This clonotype turned up a few times. Its antigen is not known. This TCR came from a male donor with ankylosing spondylitis. The gene calls are TRBV28 and TRBJ1-2, with 9 positions matching TRBD1. Source material: blood, either unsorted or a sorted T cell fraction (not recorded which). CDR3 protein: CASTSIGQGIYGYTF. In DNA form, the CDR3 reads TGTGCCAGCACGTCTATAGGACAGGGGATCTATGGCTACACCTTC.